The rows below give T cell receptor beta chains drawn from one sample of a study of a mutant IDH1 vaccine in newly diagnosed glioma. Generated by immunoSEQ multiplex PCR, the TCRdb table keeps only in-frame clones and is missing some. Among around 56,000 clones listed, around 92% were seen once. The sequencing used PBMCs, collected from a glioma patient treated with radiotherapy, temozolomide or both. The receptors come from a man aged 50 to 59 with glioma. Each CDR3 is given with its conserved first and last residue. D genes are given only for firm matches. Clone size, where shown, is once, few, many, or a class for clones that have expanded.

d_call,v_call,j_call,clone_size,cdr3_aa,cdr3_nt
TRBD1,TRBV4-3,TRBJ1-1,-,CASSQDSTGYSRHTEAFF,TGCGCCAGCAGCCAAGATTCGACAGGGTATAGTCGGCACACTGAAGCTTTCTTT
-,TRBV10-2,TRBJ2-7,few,CASSEGVSGYEQYF,TGCGCCAGCAGTGAAGGCGTAAGCGGCTACGAGCAGTACTTC
-,TRBV28,TRBJ2-5,-,CASTEGGWETQYF,TGTGCCAGCACCGAGGGGGGATGGGAGACCCAGTACTTC
TRBD1,TRBV28,TRBJ1-4,-,CASSLGRGSEKLFF,TGTGCCAGCAGTTTGGGCAGGGGGTCGGAAAAACTGTTTTTT
TRBD2,TRBV6-6,TRBJ2-7,-,CASSSTSGSYEQYF,TGTGCCAGCAGCTCGACTAGCGGATCCTACGAGCAGTACTTC
TRBD2,TRBV5-5,TRBJ2-7,-,CASSYVLALNYEQYF,TGTGCCAGCAGCTACGTACTAGCGCTGAACTACGAGCAGTACTTC
TRBD1,TRBV4-2,TRBJ2-7,-,CASSLQGANEQYF,TGTGCCAGCAGCCTACAGGGGGCGAATGAGCAGTACTTC
-,TRBV27,TRBJ2-5,-,CASSFGYQETQYF,TGTGCCAGCAGTTTTGGGTACCAAGAGACCCAGTACTTC
-,TRBV18,TRBJ1-2,-,CASSPIPRDYGYTF,TGTGCCAGCTCACCAATTCCCAGGGACTATGGCTACACCTTC
-,TRBV4-3,TRBJ1-3,-,CASSQESGNTIYF,TGCGCCAGCAGCCAAGAAAGCGGAAACACCATATATTTT
-,TRBV30,TRBJ1-3,once,CAWTNGNSGNTIYF,TGTGCCTGGACTAACGGTAACTCTGGAAACACCATATATTTT
-,TRBV7-9,TRBJ2-1,-,CASSLESSGYEQFF,TGTGCCAGCAGCTTAGAATCCTCGGGGTATGAGCAGTTCTTC
TRBD2,TRBV11-3,TRBJ2-3,-,CASSAGDTGTDTQYF,TGTGCCAGCAGCGCGGGAGATACTGGCACAGATACGCAGTATTTT
TRBD1,TRBV6-1,TRBJ2-7,-,CASSDRGTGIFGTPEQYF,TGTGCCAGCAGTGATAGGGGGACAGGTATTTTCGGGACTCCCGAGCAGTACTTC
-,TRBV27,TRBJ1-4,-,CASSLYGSFEKLFF,TGTGCCAGCAGTTTATATGGCAGCTTTGAAAAACTGTTTTTT
-,TRBV5-1,TRBJ2-3,-,CASSPPEGYISDTQYF,TGCGCCAGCAGCCCACCGGAGGGCTATATTTCAGATACGCAGTATTTT
-,TRBV2,TRBJ2-5,-,CASSAGRAEKTQYF,TGTGCCAGCAGTGCAGGCAGGGCCGAAAAGACCCAGTACTTC
-,TRBV7-9,TRBJ2-1,-,CASSFPTRDEQFF,TGTGCCAGCAGCTTCCCCACTCGGGATGAGCAGTTCTTC
-,TRBV4-2,TRBJ2-7,once,CASSQDSGALYEQYF,TGTGCCAGCAGCCAAGATTCAGGGGCCTTATACGAGCAGTACTTC
TRBD1,TRBV29-1,TRBJ2-5,-,CSVEDSRTGGMETQYF,TGCAGCGTTGAAGATTCCAGGACAGGGGGCATGGAGACCCAGTACTTC
-,TRBV13,TRBJ1-1,-,CASSQGNTEAFF,TGTGCCAGCAGCCAGGGAAACACTGAAGCTTTCTTT
-,TRBV11-2,TRBJ1-3,-,CASSPYHNLGRARGNTIYF,TGTGCCAGCAGCCCCTACCACAACTTGGGCAGGGCGAGAGGAAACACCATATATTTT
TRBD1,TRBV25-1,TRBJ2-7,-,CASSGETGWEQYF,TGTGCCAGCAGTGGGGAGACAGGGTGGGAGCAGTACTTC
-,TRBV4-3,TRBJ1-4,-,CASSQEGAANEKLFF,TGCGCCAGCAGCCAAGAGGGAGCGGCTAATGAAAAACTGTTTTTT
-,TRBV2,TRBJ2-5,-,CASSLLGPLQYF,TGTGCCAGCAGCTTACTAGGTCCCCTTCAGTACTTC
-,TRBV2,TRBJ1-1,-,CARSYTEAFF,TGTGCCAGAAGCTACACTGAAGCTTTCTTT
TRBD2,TRBV19,TRBJ2-1,-,CASRGTSGRAAYNEQFF,TGTGCCAGTAGGGGGACTAGCGGGAGGGCCGCGTACAATGAGCAGTTCTTC
TRBD1,TRBV25-1,TRBJ1-1,-,CASSVPTGQAGYAGGAFF,TGTGCCAGCAGTGTCCCGACTGGACAGGCCGGCTACGCTGGAGGAGCTTTCTTT
-,TRBV18,TRBJ1-2,-,CASSPDREGYTF,TGTGCCAGCTCACCCGACAGAGAAGGCTACACCTTC
-,TRBV18,TRBJ1-1,-,CASSPPGVRGNTEAFF,TGTGCCAGCTCACCACCCGGCGTACGAGGAAACACTGAAGCTTTCTTT
TRBD1,TRBV11-2,TRBJ1-2,-,CASSSPGTGAGYTF,TGTGCCAGCAGCTCCCCCGGGACAGGGGCTGGCTACACCTTC
TRBD2,TRBV9,TRBJ2-3,-,CASSSQAGLAGTDTQYF,TGTGCCAGCAGCTCACAGGCGGGACTAGCGGGCACAGATACGCAGTATTTT
TRBD1,TRBV5-6,TRBJ2-7,-,CASSLDPGQGSYEQYF,TGTGCCAGCAGCTTAGACCCGGGACAGGGTTCCTACGAGCAGTACTTC
-,TRBV6-4,TRBJ2-2,-,CASSEQGTGELFF,TGTGCCAGCAGTGAACAGGGAACCGGGGAGCTGTTTTTT
-,TRBV5-3,TRBJ1-5,-,CARSLRQAWSNQPQHF,TGTGCCAGAAGCTTGAGGCAGGCCTGGTCCAATCAGCCCCAGCATTTT
TRBD1,TRBV30,TRBJ1-2,-,CAWTGTDTWRGYTF,TGTGCCTGGACCGGGACAGATACTTGGCGGGGCTACACCTTC
TRBD1,TRBV29-1,TRBJ2-5,-,CSVGQGARETQYF,TGCAGCGTTGGACAGGGGGCAAGAGAGACCCAGTACTTC
-,TRBV5-6,TRBJ1-4,-,CASSLSQAPEKLFF,TGTGCCAGCAGCTTGTCCCAGGCCCCAGAAAAACTGTTTTTT
-,TRBV14,TRBJ2-7,-,CASSQRPRGGSYEQYF,TGTGCCAGCAGCCAAAGGCCCAGGGGTGGGTCCTACGAGCAGTACTTC
TRBD1,TRBV4-1,TRBJ1-5,-,CASSPTGAGNQPQHF,TGCGCCAGCAGCCCGACAGGGGCTGGCAATCAGCCCCAGCATTTT
-,TRBV28,TRBJ1-5,-,CASSFPGVEAFYQPQHF,TGTGCCAGCAGTTTTCCCGGCGTCGAGGCTTTTTATCAGCCCCAGCATTTT
-,TRBV27,TRBJ1-1,-,CASSFGISTEAFF,TGTGCCAGCAGTTTTGGGATCAGCACTGAAGCTTTCTTT
TRBD1,TRBV5-1,TRBJ1-4,-,CASSDGTGGEKLFF,TGCGCCAGCAGCGATGGGACAGGGGGTGAAAAACTGTTTTTT
-,TRBV6-5,TRBJ2-1,-,CASSYGTQYNEQFF,TGTGCCAGCAGTTACGGGACACAATACAATGAGCAGTTCTTC
-,TRBV9,TRBJ2-7,-,CASSPPATNEQYF,TGTGCCAGCAGCCCCCCCGCCACGAACGAGCAGTACTTC
-,TRBV6-1,TRBJ2-7,-,CASSEVGGSSEQYF,TGTGCCAGCAGTGAAGTAGGGGGATCCAGCGAGCAGTACTTC
-,TRBV11-2,TRBJ1-2,-,CASSFGGGGSYTF,TGTGCCAGCAGCTTCGGTGGTGGGGGTAGCTACACCTTC
-,TRBV5-5,TRBJ2-5,-,CASSPGGRGRVRTQYF,TGTGCCAGCAGCCCCGGAGGTAGGGGCCGAGTTCGAACCCAGTACTTC
-,TRBV6-5,TRBJ1-4,once,CASSLTVQGSRKLFF,TGTGCCAGCAGTCTCACCGTCCAGGGGAGTAGAAAACTGTTTTTT
-,TRBV18,TRBJ2-2,-,CASSRLAGELFF,TGTGCCAGCTCGCGTTTAGCCGGGGAGCTGTTTTTT
-,TRBV4-3,TRBJ1-4,-,CASSQDRGQGRGEKLFF,TGCGCCAGCAGCCAAGATCGCGGCCAGGGACGAGGTGAAAAACTGTTTTTT
-,TRBV15,TRBJ2-6,-,CATSGAGFSGANVLTF,TGTGCCACCAGCGGAGCAGGTTTCTCTGGGGCCAACGTCCTGACTTTC
TRBD1,TRBV6-5,TRBJ1-2,-,CASSQDRGYGYTF,TGTGCCAGCAGTCAGGACAGGGGTTATGGCTACACCTTC
TRBD2,TRBV18,TRBJ2-3,-,CASSPLGTSGGTDTQYF,TGTGCCAGCTCACCACTCGGGACTAGCGGGGGCACAGATACGCAGTATTTT
TRBD2,TRBV5-1,TRBJ2-3,-,CASSGASGSTDTQYF,TGCGCCAGCAGCGGTGCTAGCGGAAGCACAGATACGCAGTATTTT
-,TRBV28,TRBJ2-7,-,CASSYAGYEQYF,TGTGCCAGCAGTTACGCGGGCTACGAGCAGTACTTC
TRBD1,TRBV29-1,TRBJ2-7,-,CSVPLRGTGSSYEQYF,TGCAGCGTCCCCCTCAGGGGGACAGGGAGCTCCTACGAGCAGTACTTC
TRBD2,TRBV30,TRBJ2-1,-,CAWSVTAHWRGAYNEQFF,TGTGCCTGGAGTGTAACCGCGCACTGGCGGGGGGCCTACAATGAGCAGTTCTTC
TRBD1,TRBV7-2,TRBJ1-5,-,CASSSGQGAGWQPQHF,TGTGCCAGCAGCTCAGGACAGGGGGCGGGTTGGCAGCCCCAGCATTTT